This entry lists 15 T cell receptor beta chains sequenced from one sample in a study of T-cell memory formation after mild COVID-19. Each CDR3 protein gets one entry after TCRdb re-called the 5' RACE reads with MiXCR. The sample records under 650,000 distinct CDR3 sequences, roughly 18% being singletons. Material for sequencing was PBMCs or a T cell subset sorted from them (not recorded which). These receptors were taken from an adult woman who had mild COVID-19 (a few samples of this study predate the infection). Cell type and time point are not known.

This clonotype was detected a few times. The CDR3, as DNA: TGTGCCAGCAGCCTGGGAATAGACTATGGCTACACCTTC. Its translation: CASSLGIDYGYTF. The chain employs TRBV5-5 and TRBJ1-2; D call uncertain. The CDR3 runs 13 residues. CDR1 and CDR2 (germline): SGHKS, YYEKEE (reference sequence). The ends were cut back, 4 bases at V and 3 bases at J, with 10 bases in the middle.

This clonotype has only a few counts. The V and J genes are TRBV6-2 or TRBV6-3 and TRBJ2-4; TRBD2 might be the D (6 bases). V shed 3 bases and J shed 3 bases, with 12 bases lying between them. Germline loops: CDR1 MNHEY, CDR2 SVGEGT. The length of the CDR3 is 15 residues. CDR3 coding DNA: TGTGCCAGCAGTTATGGAGGGACTGGCAAAAACATTCAGTACTTC. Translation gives CASSYGGTGKNIQYF.

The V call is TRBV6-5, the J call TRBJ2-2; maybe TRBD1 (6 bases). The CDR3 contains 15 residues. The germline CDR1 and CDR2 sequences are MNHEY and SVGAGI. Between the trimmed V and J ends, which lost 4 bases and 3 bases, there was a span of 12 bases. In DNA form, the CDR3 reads TGTGCCAGCAGTTCGGCAGGGGAGCACACCGGGGAGCTGTTTTTT. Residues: CASSSAGEHTGELFF.

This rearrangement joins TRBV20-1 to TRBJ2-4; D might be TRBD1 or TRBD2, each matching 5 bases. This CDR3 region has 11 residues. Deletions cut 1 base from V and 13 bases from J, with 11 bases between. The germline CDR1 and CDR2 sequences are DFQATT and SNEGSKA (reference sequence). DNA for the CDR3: TGCAGTGCTAGAGGGCTAGAGGGGCAGTACTTC. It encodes CSARGLEGQYF.

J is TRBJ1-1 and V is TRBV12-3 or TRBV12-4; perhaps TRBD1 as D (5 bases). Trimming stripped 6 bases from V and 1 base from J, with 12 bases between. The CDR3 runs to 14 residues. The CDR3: CASSSWGENTEAFF. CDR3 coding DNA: TGTGCCAGCAGCTCCTGGGGGGAGAACACTGAAGCTTTCTTT.

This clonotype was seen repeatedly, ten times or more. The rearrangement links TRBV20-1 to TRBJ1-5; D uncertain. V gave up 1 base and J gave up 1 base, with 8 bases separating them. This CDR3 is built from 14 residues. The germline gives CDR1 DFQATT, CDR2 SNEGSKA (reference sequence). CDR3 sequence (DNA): TGCAGTGCTAGAGCCGACATGAGCAATCAGCCCCAGCATTTT. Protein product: CSARADMSNQPQHF.

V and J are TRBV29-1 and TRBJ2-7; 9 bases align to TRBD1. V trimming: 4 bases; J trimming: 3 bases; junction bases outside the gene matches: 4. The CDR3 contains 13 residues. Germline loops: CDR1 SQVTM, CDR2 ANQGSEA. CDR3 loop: CSVAGTGYYEQYF. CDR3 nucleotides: TGCAGCGTTGCCGGGACAGGGTACTACGAGCAGTACTTC.

CDR3 region: CASSPGTSGRKAVYEQYF. The DNA of the CDR3 is TGTGCCAGCAGCCCCGGGACTAGCGGGAGAAAGGCGGTCTACGAGCAGTACTTC. The chain has TRBV7-6 and TRBJ2-7; 14 bases are a match to TRBD2. Germline loops: CDR1 SGHVS, CDR2 FNYEAQ. The CDR3 has 18 amino acids. The trim removed 5 bases at V and 3 bases at J, leaving 12 bases unmatched.

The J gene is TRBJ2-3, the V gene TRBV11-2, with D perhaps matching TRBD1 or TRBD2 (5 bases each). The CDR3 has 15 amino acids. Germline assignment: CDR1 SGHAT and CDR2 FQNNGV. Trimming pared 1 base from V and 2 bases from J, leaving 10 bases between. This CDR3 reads CASSLGVGATDTQYF. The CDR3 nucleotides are TGTGCCAGCAGCTTAGGGGTCGGGGCCACAGATACGCAGTATTTT.

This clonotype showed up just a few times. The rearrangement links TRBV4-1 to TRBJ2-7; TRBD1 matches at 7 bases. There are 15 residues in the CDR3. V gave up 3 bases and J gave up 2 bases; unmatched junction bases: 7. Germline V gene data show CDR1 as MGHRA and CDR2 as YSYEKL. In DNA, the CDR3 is TGCGCCAGCAGCCAGACTGCCGGGACAGCCTACGAGCAGTACTTC. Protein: CASSQTAGTAYEQYF.

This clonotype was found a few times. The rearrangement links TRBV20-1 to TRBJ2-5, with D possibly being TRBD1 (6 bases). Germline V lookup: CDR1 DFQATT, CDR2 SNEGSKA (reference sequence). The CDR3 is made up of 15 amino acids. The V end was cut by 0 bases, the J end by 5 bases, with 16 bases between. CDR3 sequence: CSAREGQSLWETQYF. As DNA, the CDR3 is TGCAGTGCTAGAGAAGGACAGTCCCTTTGGGAGACCCAGTACTTC.

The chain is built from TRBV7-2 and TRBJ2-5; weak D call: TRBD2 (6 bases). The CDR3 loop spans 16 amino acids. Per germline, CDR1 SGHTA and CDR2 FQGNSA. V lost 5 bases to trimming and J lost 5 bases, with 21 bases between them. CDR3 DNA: TGTGCCAGCAGCCCTATGCGGGGACTCGCCGGGGAGACCCAGTACTTC. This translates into CASSPMRGLAGETQYF.

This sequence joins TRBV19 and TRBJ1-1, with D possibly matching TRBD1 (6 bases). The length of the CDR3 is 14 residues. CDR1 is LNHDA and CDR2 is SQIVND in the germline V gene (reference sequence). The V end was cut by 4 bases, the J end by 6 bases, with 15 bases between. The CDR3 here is CASSTGVAVAEAFF. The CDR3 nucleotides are TGTGCCAGTAGTACAGGGGTGGCTGTGGCTGAAGCTTTCTTT.

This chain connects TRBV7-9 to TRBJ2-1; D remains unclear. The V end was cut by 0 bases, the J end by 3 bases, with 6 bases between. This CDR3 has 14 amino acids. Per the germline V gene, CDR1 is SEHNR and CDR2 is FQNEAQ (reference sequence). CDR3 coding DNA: TGTGCCAGCAGCTTAGCAGGGTACTACAATGAGCAGTTCTTC. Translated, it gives CASSLAGYYNEQFF. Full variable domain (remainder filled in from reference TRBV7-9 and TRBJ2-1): DTGVSQNPRHKITKRGQNVTFRCDPISEHNRLYWYRQTLGQGPEFLTYFQNEAQLEKSRLLSDRFSAERPKGSFSTLEIQRTEQGDSAMYLCASSLAGYYNEQFFGPGTRLTVL.

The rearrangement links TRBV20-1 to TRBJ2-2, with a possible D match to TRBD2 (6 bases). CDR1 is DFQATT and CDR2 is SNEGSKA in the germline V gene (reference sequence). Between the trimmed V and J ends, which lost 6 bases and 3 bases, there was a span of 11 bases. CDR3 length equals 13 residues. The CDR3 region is CSARDRYTGELFF. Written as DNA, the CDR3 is TGCAGTGCGCGGGACCGATACACCGGGGAGCTGTTTTTT.